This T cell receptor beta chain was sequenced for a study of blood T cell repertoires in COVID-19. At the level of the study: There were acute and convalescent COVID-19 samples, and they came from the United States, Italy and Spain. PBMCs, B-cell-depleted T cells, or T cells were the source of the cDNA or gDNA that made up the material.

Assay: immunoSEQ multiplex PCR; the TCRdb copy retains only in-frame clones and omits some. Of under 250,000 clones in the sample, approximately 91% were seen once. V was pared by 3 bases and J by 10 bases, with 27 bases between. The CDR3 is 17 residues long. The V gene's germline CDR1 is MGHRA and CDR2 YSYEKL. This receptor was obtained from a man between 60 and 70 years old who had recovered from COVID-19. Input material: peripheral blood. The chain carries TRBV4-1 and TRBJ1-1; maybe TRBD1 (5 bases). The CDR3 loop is CASSQDGGATLSGVAFF. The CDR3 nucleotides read TGCGCCAGCAGCCAGGACGGAGGTGCGACGCTCTCGGGGGTAGCTTTCTTT.